The source of this T cell receptor beta chain is a study of blood T cell repertoires in COVID-19. The CDR3 sequence is 15 residues long. Per germline, CDR1 LGHDT and CDR2 YNNKEL (reference sequence). The J segment lost 5 bases and the V segment lost 4 bases, leaving 7 bases of the junction unmatched. Using immunoSEQ multiplex PCR, the repertoire was profiled, and TCRdb retains in-frame clones only, with some absent. The table lists about 260,000 clones, over 75% of them singletons. This receptor was identified in a woman aged 40-49 years who had been exposed to COVID-19. The material sequenced was PBMCs or T cells enriched from blood (not recorded which). V gene TRBV3-1 (or the pseudogene TRBV3-2) combines with J gene TRBJ1-5; 8 positions agree with TRBD1. The CDR3 DNA sequence: TGTGCCAGCAGCCTTGGACAGGGATCGTATCAGCCCCAGCATTTT. Amino acid sequence: CASSLGQGSYQPQHF.